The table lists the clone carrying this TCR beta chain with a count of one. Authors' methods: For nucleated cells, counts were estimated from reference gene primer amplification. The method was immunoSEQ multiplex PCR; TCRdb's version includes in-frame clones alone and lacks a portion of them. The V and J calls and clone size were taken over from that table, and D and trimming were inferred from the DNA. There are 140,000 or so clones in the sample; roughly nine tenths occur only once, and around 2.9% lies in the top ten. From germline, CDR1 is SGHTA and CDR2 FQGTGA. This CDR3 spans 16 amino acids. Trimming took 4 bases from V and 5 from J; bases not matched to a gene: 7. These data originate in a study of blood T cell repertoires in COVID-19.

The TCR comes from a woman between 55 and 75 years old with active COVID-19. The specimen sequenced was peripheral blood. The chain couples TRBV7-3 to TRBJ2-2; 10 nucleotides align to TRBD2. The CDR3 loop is CASSSASGSLTGELFF. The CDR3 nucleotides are TGTGCCAGCAGCTCTGCTAGCGGGAGTTTAACCGGGGAGCTGTTTTTT.